A single sample is the source of the 26 T cell receptor beta chains below, sequenced in a study of T cell repertoires in cytomegalovirus infection. One entry per CDR3 protein results from TCRdb running MiXCR on the reads. This sample has around 440,000 distinct CDR3 sequences; approximately 11% occur once, and the top ten carry about 9.4%. Material: PBMCs. The receptors shown here come from a human donor in good health (CMV status not recorded). Some clones in this sample may be carry-over from other donors' samples.

The V call is TRBV20-1, the J call TRBJ1-1, with a possible D match to TRBD1 (6 bases). From germline, CDR1 is DFQATT and CDR2 SNEGSKA (reference sequence). V was trimmed by 0 bases and J by 0 bases, leaving 26 bases between them. The CDR3 runs 20 residues. The CDR3: CSARDRQARTAPLMNTEAFF. CDR3 sequence (DNA): TGCAGTGCTAGAGATAGACAGGCACGAACTGCCCCACTTATGAACACTGAAGCTTTCTTT.

Concerning this clonotype: The junction departs from germline at one end; a sequencing error may be responsible. This chain connects TRBV18 to TRBJ1-4; no clear D. Germline CDR1 reads KGHSH; CDR2 reads LQKENI. This CDR3 is built from 16 residues. The DNA of the CDR3 is TGTGCCGGCTCACCCTCCGTGCCTAACGCCGGTGAAAAACTGTTTTTT. It translates to CAGSPSVPNAGEKLFF.

This clonotype was picked up many times. The rearrangement joins TRBV19 to TRBJ2-2; perhaps TRBD2 as D (5 bases). Germline lookup yields CDR1 LNHDA and CDR2 SQIVND (reference sequence). Trimming removed 6 bases at V and 3 bases at J, with 8 bases between. The CDR3 is 13 amino acids. The CDR3 DNA reads as TGTGCCAGTAGCAAACTAGACACCGGGGAGCTGTTTTTT. Translation gives CASSKLDTGELFF.

This clonotype was seen many times. V and J are TRBV7-9 and TRBJ2-6; D is unclear. V was trimmed by 0 bases and J by 3 bases, leaving 12 bases between them. CDR3 length: 17 amino acids. The germline gives CDR1 SEHNR, CDR2 FQNEAQ (reference sequence). The CDR3 bases are TGTGCCAGCAGCTTAGCTAACAGCCTTTTTGGGGCCAACGTCCTGACTTTC. This gives the protein CASSLANSLFGANVLTF.

In its sample, this clonotype was seen many times. This chain links TRBV7-9 with TRBJ2-1, with 7 bases identical to TRBD2. V was pared by 7 bases and J by 3 bases, with 9 bases of the junction left unmatched. CDR3 length equals 15 residues. Germline V gene lookup returns CDR1 SEHNR and CDR2 FQNEAQ (reference sequence). CDR3 in amino acids: CASTPGRGSYNEQFF. CDR3 bases: TGTGCCAGCACTCCTGGACGCGGGAGCTACAATGAGCAGTTCTTC. Variable domain in full (rest from reference TRBV7-9 and TRBJ2-1): DTGVSQNPRHKITKRGQNVTFRCDPISEHNRLYWYRQTLGQGPEFLTYFQNEAQLEKSRLLSDRFSAERPKGSFSTLEIQRTEQGDSAMYLCASTPGRGSYNEQFFGPGTRLTVL.

The V call is TRBV19, the J call TRBJ1-1, with D possibly TRBD1 on 6 matching bases. This CDR3 is 11 amino acids long. Germline V lookup: CDR1 LNHDA, CDR2 SQIVND (reference sequence). V lost 5 bases and J lost 10, with 11 bases in between. CDR3 coding DNA: TGTGCCAGTAGTGGCACCAGGGGAGCTTTCTTT. It encodes CASSGTRGAFF. The variable domain in full, completed from reference TRBV19 and TRBJ1-1, reads DGGITQSPKYLFRKEGQNVTLSCEQNLNHDAMYWYRQDPGQGLRLIYYSQIVNDFQKGDIAEGYSVSREKKESFPLTVTSAQKNPTAFYLCASSGTRGAFFGQGTRLTVV.

In this sample, this clonotype turned up many times. CDR3 in amino acids: CASSGGARGTGELFF. The CDR3 DNA reads as TGTGCCAGCAGCGGGGGGGCCCGTGGCACCGGGGAGCTGTTTTTT. This rearrangement joins TRBV7-8 to TRBJ2-2, with D perhaps TRBD2 (7 bases). Per the germline V gene, CDR1 is SGHVS and CDR2 is FQNEAQ. The CDR3 has 15 amino acids. Deletions cut 5 bases from V and 4 bases from J, with 14 bases between.

This clonotype was observed many times. V and J are TRBV28 and TRBJ2-7; D is ambiguous. CDR3 size: 12 residues. CDR1 and CDR2 (germline): MDHEN, SYDVKM. V shed 4 bases and J shed 3 bases, with 7 bases lying between them. CDR3 amino acids: CASSWAGYEQYF. In DNA, the CDR3 is TGTGCCAGCAGTTGGGCAGGCTACGAGCAGTACTTC.

V and J are TRBV6-5 and TRBJ2-7; TRBD1 matches at 7 bases. This CDR3 has 14 residues. V shed 4 bases, J shed 2 bases, and the junction held 5 bases outside the gene matches. Looked up from germline, CDR1 is MNHEY and CDR2 is SVGAGI. The chain's CDR3 is CASSFQQGTYEQYF. The CDR3 nucleotides are TGTGCCAGCAGTTTTCAACAGGGGACCTACGAGCAGTACTTC.

This clonotype was detected ten times or more. The chain links TRBV7-8 to TRBJ2-4; 8 nucleotides line up with TRBD1. V was clipped by 1 base and J by 7 bases; unmatched bases: 3. In germline, CDR1 is SGHVS, CDR2 FQNEAQ. The CDR3 spans 14 residues. The DNA for the CDR3 is TGTGCCAGCAGCTTAGATCGGACAGGGAACATTCAGTACTTC. It yields the protein CASSLDRTGNIQYF.

This clonotype showed up many times. The chain uses TRBV27 and TRBJ2-1; TRBD1 matches at 7 bases. Germline V gene data show CDR1 as MNHEY and CDR2 as SMNVEV (reference sequence). The V and J ends lost 5 bases and 9 bases, in that order; junction bases with no gene match: 13. The CDR3 extends over 15 amino acids. CDR3 nucleotide sequence: TGTGCCAGCAGTCCAGGGACAGTCCCCACGGGTGAGCAGTTCTTC. Its protein product is CASSPGTVPTGEQFF.

This clonotype was picked up many times. The chain is built from TRBV15 and TRBJ2-5; 13 nucleotides agree with TRBD2. V shed 8 bases and J 2 bases; nucleotides not matched to a gene: 14. The CDR3 runs to 18 residues. From germline, CDR1 is LNHNV and CDR2 YYDKDF (reference sequence). In DNA, the CDR3 is TGTGCCACCTCCCCAGGACTAGCGGGAGTTGAGGGGCAAGAGACCCAGTACTTC. Protein product: CATSPGLAGVEGQETQYF.

Many counts were recorded for this clonotype. The chain employs TRBV11-2 and TRBJ2-5; unclear D gene. From germline, CDR1 is SGHAT and CDR2 FQNNGV. Trimming left V 5 bases short and J 0 bases short, with 10 bases between. The CDR3 is made up of 14 amino acids. CDR3 amino acids: CASSPQRYQETQYF. CDR3 DNA: TGTGCCAGCAGCCCCCAGAGGTACCAAGAGACCCAGTACTTC.

This clonotype occurred a few times. V usage is TRBV7-9 and J usage is TRBJ2-1, with 8 nucleotides matching TRBD1. The V segment lost 6 bases and the J segment 3 bases; nucleotides outside the gene matches: 13. This CDR3 contains 17 residues. Per the germline V gene, CDR1 is SEHNR and CDR2 is FQNEAQ (reference sequence). The CDR3 coding sequence is TGTGCCAGCAGTCTTAGTTGGGGACAGGAGAGCTACAATGAGCAGTTCTTC. Its translation is CASSLSWGQESYNEQFF.

This clonotype appeared many times. The genes are TRBV7-3 and TRBJ1-5; no clear D gene. V lost 1 base to trimming and J lost 7 bases, with 8 bases between them. The CDR3 runs to 13 residues. The germline V gene has CDR1 SGHTA and CDR2 FQGTGA. CDR3 residues: CASSLSDGQPQHF. The DNA of the CDR3 is TGTGCCAGCAGCTTAAGCGACGGGCAGCCCCAGCATTTT.

This clonotype has ten or more counts. The chain uses TRBV12-3 or TRBV12-4 and TRBJ1-5; TRBD1 is a possible D gene (5 bases). The germline V and J ends were trimmed by 3 bases and 1 base, with 10 bases remaining between them. This CDR3 contains 15 residues. CDR3 nucleotide sequence: TGTGCCAGCAGTTTTAGGGGAGTGAGCAATCAGCCCCAGCATTTT. Translating it yields CASSFRGVSNQPQHF.

This clonotype has a count of ten or more. This chain links TRBV7-2 with TRBJ1-4; unclear D gene. The CDR3 runs 16 residues. Between the trimmed V and J ends, which lost 1 base and 6 bases, there was a span of 15 bases. CDR1 and CDR2 (germline): SGHTA, FQGNSA. CDR3: CASSLVWAENDEKLFF. DNA for the CDR3: TGTGCCAGCAGCTTAGTGTGGGCCGAAAACGATGAAAAACTGTTTTTT.

There are many counts of this clonotype. The CDR3 protein is CASSMRPDYNEQFF. CDR3 coding DNA: TGTGCCAGTAGTATGAGGCCAGACTACAATGAGCAGTTCTTC. This chain joins TRBV19 and TRBJ2-1; D ambiguous. V lost 3 bases and J 3 bases, leaving 9 bases between the germline ends. Germline V gene sequence: CDR1 LNHDA, CDR2 SQIVND (reference sequence). This CDR3 has 14 residues.

CDR3 sequence: CASSQDGWDTQYF. The CDR3 bases are TGTGCCAGCAGCCAAGACGGGTGGGATACGCAGTATTTT. The chain joins TRBV14 to TRBJ2-3; the D is unclear. The CDR3 sequence is 13 residues long. Germline V CDR1 and CDR2: SGHDN, FVKESK. V was shortened by 0 bases and J by 6 bases, with 7 bases between the two germline ends.

This clonotype came up a few times. The genes are TRBV11-2 and TRBJ2-1; the D gene is possibly TRBD1 (6 bases). V shed 2 bases and J shed 1 base, with 12 bases lying between them. This CDR3 region has 16 residues. From germline, CDR1 is SGHAT and CDR2 FQNNGV. Here the CDR3 DNA reads TGTGCCAGCAGCTTATGGGGGCCTGGGTCCTACAATGAGCAGTTCTTC. Protein: CASSLWGPGSYNEQFF.

The table lists this clonotype with many counts. The rearrangement joins TRBV19 to TRBJ1-1; D possibly corresponds to TRBD1 (6 bases). Germline V gene lookup returns CDR1 LNHDA and CDR2 SQIVND (reference sequence). The CDR3 is made up of 17 amino acids. V lost 7 bases to trimming and J lost 0 bases, with 21 bases between them. CDR3 loop: CASTYQGTGRMNTEAFF. CDR3 in DNA: TGTGCCAGTACCTATCAGGGGACGGGTAGGATGAACACTGAAGCTTTCTTT.

This chain connects TRBV20-1 to TRBJ1-3; D is ambiguous. The V end was cut by 2 bases, the J end by 8 bases, with 13 bases between. CDR1 and CDR2 from the germline V gene are DFQATT and SNEGSKA (reference sequence). This CDR3 has 13 amino acids. CDR3: CSARPGRADTIYF. The CDR3 nucleotides read TGCAGTGCTAGACCCGGACGGGCGGACACCATATATTTT.

This clonotype was observed many times. The rearrangement links TRBV19 to TRBJ2-7; maybe TRBD2 (5 bases). The CDR3 spans 16 residues. The germline CDR1 and CDR2 sequences are LNHDA and SQIVND (reference sequence). V lost 1 base to trimming and J lost 1 base, with 14 bases between them. The CDR3: CASSIGGRRISYEQYF. CDR3 sequence (DNA): TGTGCCAGTAGTATAGGCGGGCGTCGAATTTCCTACGAGCAGTACTTC.

This clonotype was detected many times. V and J are TRBV27 and TRBJ2-7, with 7 bases aligning to TRBD2. Germline lookup yields CDR1 MNHEY and CDR2 SMNVEV (reference sequence). CDR3 length: 14 amino acids. Trimming cost V 5 bases and J 3 bases; bases outside gene matches: 7. CDR3 sequence: CASSPGGTIYEQYF. The DNA for the CDR3 is TGTGCCAGCAGTCCCGGGGGGACGATCTACGAGCAGTACTTC.

On this clonotype itself: A much larger clone sits a single nucleotide away, making a read error possible. V usage is TRBV5-4 and J usage is TRBJ2-3, with 11 bases identical to TRBD1. This CDR3 has 16 amino acids. Germline V gives CDR1 SGHNT, CDR2 YYREEE (reference sequence). CDR3 residues: CATSLDRGRRTDTQYF. CDR3 coding DNA: TGTGCCACCAGCTTGGACAGGGGGCGCCGCACAGATACGCAGTATTTT.

This clonotype came up many times. The gene calls are TRBV10-3 and TRBJ1-6, with D perhaps matching TRBD1 (5 bases). With 4 bases removed from V and 10 bases from J, the gap between germline ends came to 17 bases. The CDR3 contains 15 residues. CDR1 and CDR2 from the germline V gene are ENHRY and SYGVKD. The DNA for the CDR3 is TGTGCCATCAGTGCCGGGGGGGTCCGGGGGTCACCCCTCCACTTT. It encodes CAISAGGVRGSPLHF.